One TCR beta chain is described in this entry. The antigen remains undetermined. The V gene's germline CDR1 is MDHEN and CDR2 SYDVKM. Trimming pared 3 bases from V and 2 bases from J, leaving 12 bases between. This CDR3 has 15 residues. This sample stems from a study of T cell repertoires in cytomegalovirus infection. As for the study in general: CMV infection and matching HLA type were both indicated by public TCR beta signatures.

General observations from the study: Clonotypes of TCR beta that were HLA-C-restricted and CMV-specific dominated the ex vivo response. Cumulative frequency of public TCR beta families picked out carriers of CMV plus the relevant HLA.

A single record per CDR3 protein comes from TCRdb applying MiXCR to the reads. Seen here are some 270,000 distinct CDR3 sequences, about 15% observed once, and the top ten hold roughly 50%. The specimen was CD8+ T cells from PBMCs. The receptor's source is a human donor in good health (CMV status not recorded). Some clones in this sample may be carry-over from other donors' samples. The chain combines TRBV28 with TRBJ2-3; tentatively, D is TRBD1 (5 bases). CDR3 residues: CASSFQGRVTDTQYF. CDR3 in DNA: TGTGCCAGCAGTTTTCAGGGTCGAGTCACAGATACGCAGTATTTT.